These 24 T cell receptor beta chains share one sample of origin, sequenced in a study of blood T cell repertoires in COVID-19. TCRdb keeps only in-frame clones here, not all; method: immunoSEQ multiplex PCR. The sample records hundreds of thousands of clones, 75% to 90% being singletons. The specimen was PBMCs or T cells enriched from blood (not recorded which). These receptors all come from a woman aged 25 to 39 who had been exposed to COVID-19.

This chain links TRBV6-1 with TRBJ1-2; D is perhaps TRBD1 (6 bases). This CDR3 contains 16 residues. V was pared by 2 bases and J by 4 bases, with 17 bases between. Germline loops: CDR1 MNHNS, CDR2 SASEGT. CDR3 sequence: CASSERDIQHLYGYTF. CDR3 bases: TGTGCCAGCAGTGAACGGGACATACAACACCTCTATGGCTACACCTTC.

CDR3 amino acids: CASGPTGAYEQYF. DNA of the CDR3: TGTGCCAGCGGACCGACAGGCGCCTACGAGCAGTACTTC. This chain joins TRBV27 and TRBJ2-7; a weak D match, TRBD1 (6 bases). V shed 8 bases and J shed 2 bases, with 13 bases lying between them. Germline V gene lookup returns CDR1 MNHEY and CDR2 SMNVEV (reference sequence). The CDR3 length is 13 residues.

V is TRBV5-6 and J is TRBJ2-7; D ambiguous. This CDR3 comprises 14 residues. The germline CDR1 and CDR2 sequences are SGHDT and YYEEEE. Trimming took 0 bases from V and 3 from J, leaving 10 bases between them. The CDR3 spells CASSLGVPSYEQYF. Written as DNA, the CDR3 is TGTGCCAGCAGCTTGGGAGTCCCGAGCTACGAGCAGTACTTC.

The chain has TRBV19 and TRBJ1-5; D unresolved. This CDR3 comprises 15 residues. The germline V and J ends were trimmed by 0 bases and 3 bases, with 9 bases remaining between them. The V gene's germline CDR1 is LNHDA and CDR2 SQIVND (reference sequence). The chain's CDR3 is CASSIDGVYNQPQHF. The CDR3 DNA is TGTGCCAGTAGTATAGATGGAGTTTACAATCAGCCCCAGCATTTT. Combining the CDR3 with reference TRBV19 and TRBJ1-5 gives the whole variable domain DGGITQSPKYLFRKEGQNVTLSCEQNLNHDAMYWYRQDPGQGLRLIYYSQIVNDFQKGDIAEGYSVSREKKESFPLTVTSAQKNPTAFYLCASSIDGVYNQPQHFGDGTRLSIL.

The chain carries TRBV5-1 and TRBJ2-3; 13 bases line up with TRBD2. The CDR3 extends over 17 amino acids. Losses at the gene ends were 2 bases for V and 6 bases for J; bases not matched to a gene: 9. Germline V gives CDR1 SGHRS, CDR2 YFSETQ. CDR3 DNA sequence: TGCGCCAGCAGCTTAGGGACTAGCGGGGCGGCAGGTGATACGCAGTATTTT. It codes for CASSLGTSGAAGDTQYF.

The CDR3 DNA reads TGTGCCAGCAGCTTGGGGGCAGAGACCCAGTACTTC. Amino acids: CASSLGAETQYF. The V call is TRBV5-4, the J call TRBJ2-5; D is ambiguous. From germline, CDR1 is SGHNT and CDR2 YYREEE (reference sequence). The CDR3 is made up of 12 amino acids. Trimming took off 0 bases at V and 4 bases at J, with 4 bases between the two ends.

J is TRBJ1-2 and V is TRBV3-1 (or the pseudogene TRBV3-2), with TRBD1 matching 12 bases. The CDR3 length is 14 residues. The germline V gene has CDR1 LGHDT and CDR2 YNNKEL (reference sequence). V lost 4 bases and J lost 8; bases outside the gene matches: 5. CDR3 in amino acids: CASSPGQGAWGYTF. CDR3 bases: TGTGCCAGCAGCCCGGGACAGGGGGCTTGGGGCTACACCTTC.

The chain is built from TRBV19 and TRBJ2-3; D perhaps matches TRBD2 (6 bases). In germline, CDR1 is LNHDA, CDR2 SQIVND (reference sequence). V lost 11 bases, J lost 4 bases, and 13 bases lay in between. The CDR3 runs to 12 residues. CDR3 sequence reads: CAAGPRPDTQYF. The CDR3 nucleotides read TGTGCCGCGGGGCCCCGACCAGATACGCAGTATTTT.

V usage is TRBV11-3 and J usage is TRBJ2-1, with 9 positions matching TRBD2. CDR1 is SGHNT and CDR2 is YENEEA in the germline V gene. This CDR3 is built from 19 residues. J lost 0 bases, V lost 5 bases, and 14 bases had no gene match. The CDR3 DNA reads TGTGCCAGCAGCCATCCCCGGGGGCTAGCGGGGAGCTCCTACAATGAGCAGTTCTTC. Its translation: CASSHPRGLAGSSYNEQFF.

Written as DNA, the CDR3 is TGTGCCAGCAGTTTGGGACAGGCGACAACTAATGAAAAACTGTTTTTT. It is translated as CASSLGQATTNEKLFF. The chain combines TRBV9 with TRBJ1-4; 8 bases match TRBD1. The CDR3 is 16 residues long. V was pared by 5 bases and J by 0 bases, with 6 bases of the junction left unmatched. Germline loops: CDR1 SGDLS, CDR2 YYNGEE. The full variable domain, in which reference TRBV9 and TRBJ1-4 provide the parts outside the CDR3, is DSGVTQTPKHLITATGQRVTLRCSPRSGDLSVYWYQQSLDQGLQFLIQYYNGEERAKGNILERFSAQQFPDLHSELNLSSLELGDSALYFCASSLGQATTNEKLFFGSGTQLSVL.

Ten or more counts support this clone. This chain joins TRBV15 and TRBJ1-2; 9 bases are shared with TRBD1. In germline, CDR1 is LNHNV, CDR2 YYDKDF (reference sequence). V was pared by 3 bases and J by 5 bases, with 4 bases of the junction left unmatched. This CDR3 comprises 14 residues. The CDR3 DNA sequence: TGTGCCACCAGCAGGAGGGGACAGGGTTATGGCTACACCTTC. This codes for CATSRRGQGYGYTF.

The chain combines TRBV5-1 with TRBJ1-1; the match to TRBD1 covers 10 bases. Germline values: CDR1 SGHRS, CDR2 YFSETQ. This CDR3 comprises 17 residues. With 1 base clipped from V and 4 bases from J, the junction kept 10 bases outside the gene matches. The CDR3 coding sequence is TGCGCCAGCAGCTTGAGGGTGACAGGGGGCGCGGTCACTGAAGCTTTCTTT. Its protein is CASSLRVTGGAVTEAFF. Based on the CDR3 plus reference TRBV5-1 and TRBJ1-1, the full variable domain is KAGVTQTPRYLIKTRGQQVTLSCSPISGHRSVSWYQQTPGQGLQFLFEYFSETQRNKGNFPGRFSGRQFSNSRSEMNVSTLELGDSALYLCASSLRVTGGAVTEAFFGQGTRLTVV.

The chain is built from TRBV18 and TRBJ2-1; 13 bases map to TRBD2. The germline gives CDR1 KGHSH, CDR2 LQKENI. This CDR3 is 18 amino acids long. J lost 7 bases, V lost 1 base, and 10 bases had no gene match. CDR3 in amino acids: CASSPLPGLAGLSNEQFF. DNA of the CDR3: TGTGCCAGCTCACCACTCCCGGGACTAGCGGGGCTCTCTAATGAGCAGTTCTTC.

The V and J genes are TRBV3-1 (or the pseudogene TRBV3-2) and TRBJ1-3, with D maybe TRBD1 (5 bases). This CDR3 comprises 15 residues. The V end lost 7 bases, the J end lost 0 bases, and 13 bases lay between the germline ends. CDR1 and CDR2 from the germline V gene are LGHDT and YNNKEL (reference sequence). CDR3 sequence (DNA): TGTGCCAGCACCTCAGGGTATAGCTCTGGAAACACCATATATTTT. Its protein product is CASTSGYSSGNTIYF.

The chain has TRBV5-1 and TRBJ2-5; 11 bases are a match to TRBD1. The trim removed 4 bases at V and 1 base at J, leaving 3 bases unmatched. The V gene's germline CDR1 is SGHRS and CDR2 YFSETQ. This CDR3 has 15 residues. CDR3 sequence reads: CASSRGTGGQETQYF. The CDR3 DNA reads TGCGCCAGCAGCAGAGGGACAGGGGGCCAAGAGACCCAGTACTTC. Together with reference TRBV5-1 and TRBJ2-5, the CDR3 gives the full variable domain: KAGVTQTPRYLIKTRGQQVTLSCSPISGHRSVSWYQQTPGQGLQFLFEYFSETQRNKGNFPGRFSGRQFSNSRSEMNVSTLELGDSALYLCASSRGTGGQETQYFGPGTRLLVL.

This chain connects TRBV28 to TRBJ1-6, with 10 positions matching TRBD1. J lost 11 bases, V lost 5 bases, and 6 bases had no gene match. The CDR3 is 14 residues long. Germline-derived CDR1 and CDR2 are MDHEN and SYDVKM. The CDR3 DNA sequence: TGTGCCAGCAGTCCAGGACAGGGGGTCACACCCCTCCACTTT. This codes for CASSPGQGVTPLHF.

The J gene is TRBJ2-2, the V gene TRBV19, with D hard to call. Per the germline V gene, CDR1 is LNHDA and CDR2 is SQIVND (reference sequence). The CDR3 length is 14 residues. V lost 3 bases and J 6 bases, leaving 11 bases between the germline ends. The CDR3 DNA follows: TGTGCCAGTAGTATTCCTAGTCGGTCCGGGGAGCTGTTTTTT. Translated: CASSIPSRSGELFF.

The rearrangement joins TRBV6-4 to TRBJ2-3, with D perhaps matching TRBD1 (6 bases). CDR1 is MRHNA, CDR2 SNTAGT, per germline. This CDR3 has 16 amino acids. V was trimmed by 9 bases and J by 7 bases, leaving 26 bases between them. The CDR3 DNA sequence: TGTGCCAGTTATAAAACAGGGTTCCTGGTACGAAATACGCAGTATTTT. Protein: CASYKTGFLVRNTQYF.

This chain links TRBV29-1 with TRBJ1-1; tentative D call: TRBD1 (5 bases). In germline, CDR1 is SQVTM, CDR2 ANQGSEA. V was trimmed by 7 bases and J by 0 bases, leaving 6 bases between them. The length of the CDR3 is 11 residues. The DNA of the CDR3 is TGCAGCGGACAGTTGAACACTGAAGCTTTCTTT. Residues: CSGQLNTEAFF.

The chain couples TRBV18 to TRBJ1-5; TRBD1 might be the D (6 bases). The germline V gene encodes CDR1 KGHSH and CDR2 LQKENI. There are 19 residues in the CDR3. With 3 bases removed from V and 1 base from J, the gap between germline ends came to 22 bases. Written as DNA, the CDR3 is TGTGCCAGCTCACCGAGAAAATCCGGGACACATAGAAGCAATCAGCCCCAGCATTTT. Amino acid sequence: CASSPRKSGTHRSNQPQHF.

The DNA for the CDR3 is TGTGCCAGCAGCTTGGTCGCGGGACAGGGGGTCCACGAGCAGTACTTC. It specifies CASSLVAGQGVHEQYF. This rearrangement joins TRBV7-6 to TRBJ2-7, with 11 bases fitting TRBD1. V shed 3 bases, J shed 5 bases, and the junction held 9 bases outside the gene matches. The CDR3 totals 16 residues. The V gene's germline CDR1 is SGHVS and CDR2 FNYEAQ.

This clone was seen repeatedly, ten times or more. The chain couples TRBV7-9 to TRBJ1-1, with D uncertain. In germline, CDR1 is SEHNR, CDR2 FQNEAQ (reference sequence). The CDR3 contains 12 residues. The V end lost 3 bases, the J end lost 7 bases, and 9 bases lay between the germline ends. The CDR3 sequence is CASSLRQLEAFF. In nucleotides, the CDR3 is TGTGCCAGCAGCTTGCGGCAGCTTGAAGCTTTCTTT.

The CDR3 sequence is CASSFRPGRLGLYEQYF. The CDR3 DNA reads as TGTGCCAGCAGCTTCCGCCCTGGGCGTCTGGGGCTATACGAGCAGTACTTC. V is TRBV11-3 and J is TRBJ2-7, with a weak D call TRBD1 (5 bases). V was trimmed by 3 bases and J by 4 bases, leaving 22 bases between them. The CDR3 sequence is 17 residues long. Germline CDR1 and CDR2: SGHNT and YENEEA.

The chain joins TRBV5-1 to TRBJ1-2, with a tentative D call TRBD1 (6 bases). The CDR3 covers 15 residues. The V and J ends lost 2 bases and 2 bases respectively, with 13 bases between them. The germline V gene encodes CDR1 SGHRS and CDR2 YFSETQ. The CDR3 sequence: CASSFLPGQNYGYTF. The DNA for the CDR3 is TGCGCCAGCAGCTTCCTCCCGGGACAAAACTATGGCTACACCTTC.